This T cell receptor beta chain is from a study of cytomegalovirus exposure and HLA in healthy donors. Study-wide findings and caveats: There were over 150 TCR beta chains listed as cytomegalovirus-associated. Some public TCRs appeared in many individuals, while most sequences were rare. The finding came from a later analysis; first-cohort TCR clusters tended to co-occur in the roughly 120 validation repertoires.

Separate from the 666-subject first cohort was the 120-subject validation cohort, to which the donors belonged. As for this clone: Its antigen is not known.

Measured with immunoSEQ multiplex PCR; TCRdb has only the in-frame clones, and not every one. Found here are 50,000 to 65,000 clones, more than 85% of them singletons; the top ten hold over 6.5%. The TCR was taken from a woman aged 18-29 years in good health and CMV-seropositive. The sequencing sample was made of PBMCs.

Here the CDR3 DNA reads TGTGCCAGCAGTGAGTTAGCGGAGTCAGACTACGAGCAGTACTTC. Translated: CASSELAESDYEQYF. The chain carries TRBV2 and TRBJ2-7; D is perhaps TRBD2 (6 bases). There are 15 residues in the CDR3. Trimming left V 3 bases short and J 3 bases short, with 15 bases between. Germline CDR1 and CDR2: SNHLY and FYNNEI.